This T cell receptor beta chain emerged from a study of Graves' ophthalmopathy and Graves' hyperthyroidism (dated by TCRdb to 2017 to 2018). Describing the broader study: Peripheral blood was collected before any treatment was given, at the time of initial diagnosis. The study used signatures of the TCR beta repertoire to tell Graves' ophthalmopathy apart from Graves' hyperthyroidism and to predict which patients would progress to ophthalmopathy. In total, 135 blood samples were TCR-sequenced: around 42 ophthalmopathy, roughly 77 hyperthyroidism and some 17 hyperthyroidism-to-ophthalmopathy patients. To explore V-J signatures that separate ophthalmopathy from hyperthyroidism, a discovery set of about 98 patients was enrolled, consisting of about 45 with ophthalmopathy and roughly 59 with stable hyperthyroidism. An independent validation cohort was composed of 18 to 20 hyperthyroidism patients and some 16 patients who later progressed from hyperthyroidism to ophthalmopathy. In over 5 hyperthyroidism patients, the T-cell repertoire of thyroid tissue was compared with the T-cell repertoire of blood. After sampling, hyperthyroidism patients received methimazole starting at 30 mg daily, and ophthalmopathy patients received high-dose intravenous methylprednisolone. The full study reports these points: In validation, the model predicted ophthalmopathy progression with about 70% sensitivity and around 72% specificity; more than ten predicted patients were CT-confirmed with GO in a median of 6.5 months. The 13-signature model separated ophthalmopathy from stable hyperthyroidism with approximately 88% sensitivity and approximately 83% specificity in cross-validation, and 80%/75% in the test set. Sample size was not statistically predetermined, and group allocation was not concealed from the investigators. Most expanded thyroid clonotypes with frequency above 0.001 were also detected in blood, suggesting blood repertoires may reflect the thyroid immune response.

V loses 10 bases at its end and J loses 1 base; junction bases beyond the gene matches: 4. For CDR1 and CDR2, the germline V gene lists ENHRY and SYGVKD. Reading from cysteine to phenylalanine, the CDR3 counts 14 amino acids. The CDR3 DNA has 42 bases and is translated from base 1. The ophthalmopathy patients had moderately to severely active disease, with a Clinical Activity Score of 3 or higher, a NOSPECS grade of 4 or higher, and a disease duration of less than 3 months. Anyone with other autoimmune diseases, uncontrolled infections, pregnancy or lactation was excluded from the study. Diagnosis was based on clinical symptoms, serum thyroxine, TRAb, thyroid ultrasound and orbital computed tomography. Ficoll-Paque density gradient centrifugation was used to isolate PBMCs from 8.5 to 10 ml of fresh peripheral blood. Total RNA was extracted using Trizol reagent, and RNA quality was checked on an Agilent 2100 Bioanalyzer.

Of note for this clonotype: The target of this receptor is not known. No much larger clone is present one base from it, and per-base qualities are unavailable.

For repertoire sequencing, TCR beta CDR3 regions were amplified from RNA transcripts. HTBI primers and the Qiagen OneStep RT-PCR kit were used in a first-round RT-PCR, which was followed by a second-round multiplex PCR, size selection and purification. Libraries were sequenced on an Illumina HiSeq2000 using paired-end 100 bp reads. Under the source paper's analysis protocol: SOAPnuke was used to process the reads, removing any read that contained adapters or uncalled bases, had a mean Phred below 15, or lacked an exact match to the constant primer or identifier. COPE v1.2.5 was used to merge high-quality paired reads. Each unique nucleotide sequence was defined as a clonotype, and clonotypes were aligned to IMGT TRB V, D and J references with MiTCR v1.1. Only V-J combinations with frequency above 0.0001 were analysed, covering 98% to 99.2% of repertoires. For each V-J combination, a TCR clonal expansion and chaos score was defined as F50 clonal expansion divided by the chaos observed in the TCRdist matrix. Welch's t-statistics and random forest were used to narrow the features down to 13 V-J combinations, which were then fed into a naive Bayes classifier. The similarity between thyroid and blood repertoires was quantified using the Morisita-Horn index. TCRdb handled the public reads itself, with Q25 trimming in fastp and clone calling in MiXCR, and kept productive beta chains. Records with the same CDR3 protein are collapsed into one entry carrying the most frequent genes and DNA. These V and J calls originate from TCRdb's pipeline instead of the authors' own analysis. The sample profile shows approximately 700,000 distinct CDR3 sequences; approximately 39% of them were found once. Roughly 3.5% of the sample is held by the ten biggest clonotypes.

This clonotype was sampled from an adult man with Graves' ophthalmopathy. Input material: peripheral blood. The sequence links TRBV10-3 to TRBJ2-2; TRBD2 matches 9 bases in the middle. The CDR3 protein is CANARGGNTGELFF. The DNA sequence is given as TGTGCCAACGCGCGGGGGGGGAACACCGGGGAGCTGTTTTTT.